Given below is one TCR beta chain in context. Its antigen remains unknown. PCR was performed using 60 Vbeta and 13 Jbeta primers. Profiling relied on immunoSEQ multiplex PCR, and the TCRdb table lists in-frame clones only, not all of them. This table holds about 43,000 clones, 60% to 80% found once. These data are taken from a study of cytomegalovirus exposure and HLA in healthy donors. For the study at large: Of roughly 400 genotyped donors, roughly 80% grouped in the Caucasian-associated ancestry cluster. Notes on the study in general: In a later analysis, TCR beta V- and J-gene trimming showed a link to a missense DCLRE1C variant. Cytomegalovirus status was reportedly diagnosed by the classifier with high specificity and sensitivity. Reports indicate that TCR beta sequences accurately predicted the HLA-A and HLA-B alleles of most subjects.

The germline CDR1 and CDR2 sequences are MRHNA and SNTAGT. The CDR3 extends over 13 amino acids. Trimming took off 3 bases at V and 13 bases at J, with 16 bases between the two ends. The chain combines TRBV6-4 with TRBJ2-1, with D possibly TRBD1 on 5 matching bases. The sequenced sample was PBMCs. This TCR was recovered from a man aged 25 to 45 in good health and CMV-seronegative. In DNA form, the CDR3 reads TGTGCCAGCAGTGAAGCCCGATCGGACATTCAGTTCTTC. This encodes CASSEARSDIQFF.